This record looks at one T cell receptor beta chain sequence and its context. Per the original data handling: Researchers report that nucleated cell counts were estimated from reference gene primer amplification. Generated by immunoSEQ multiplex PCR, the TCRdb table keeps only in-frame clones and is missing some. V and J calls and clone size follow that table, whereas D and trimming were derived from the DNA. The top ten hold approximately 5.3% of the sample, which has 45,000 to 65,000 clones, about four fifths seen once. The germline CDR1 and CDR2 sequences are MNHEY and SMNVEV (reference sequence). The CDR3 consists of 14 residues. V shed 6 bases and J shed 4 bases, with 13 bases lying between them. The data belong to a study of blood T cell repertoires in COVID-19.

The receptor was derived from a woman aged 55-69 years with acute or convalescent COVID-19. Sequencing was carried out using peripheral blood. The V call is TRBV27, the J call TRBJ1-5; D is possibly TRBD1 (6 bases). The chain's CDR3 is CASRTLQGNQPQHF. In nucleotides, the CDR3 is TGTGCCAGCAGGACGTTACAGGGAAATCAGCCCCAGCATTTT.